This is a list of T cell receptor beta chains from one sample in a study of T cells after posttransplantation cyclophosphamide. Assay used: immunoSEQ multiplex PCR; TCRdb lists only in-frame clones, some missing. The repertoire shows some 7,600 clones, none seen only once; the top ten take roughly a tenth. The sequences come from PBMCs, collected after allogeneic stem cell transplant with posttransplant cyclophosphamide. All receptors derive from a female patient aged 45 to 65 who received an allogeneic stem cell transplant from a related donor, was CMV-positive, and had no GVHD. Part of the T cells may come from the graft donor. Both conserved end residues are trimmed from each CDR3.

length	V	J	CDR3
13	TRBV5-6	TRBJ1-1	ASSLAGIMNTEAF
12	TRBV5-4	TRBJ2-5	ASSPRDFQEPQY
17	TRBV7-2	TRBJ1-5	ASSLDRGEGKYSNQPQH
12	TRBV11-2	TRBJ1-5	ASSLAGHWQPQH
12	TRBV7-2	TRBJ2-7	ASSFASGSYEQY
11	TRBV6-5	TRBJ2-1	ASSIDWVTEQF
14	TRBV12-3/TRBV12-4	TRBJ2-5	ASSSGTGEIQETQY
13	TRBV9	TRBJ1-2	ASSVEVRTDYGYT
11	TRBV18	TRBJ1-4	ASSGDSQGKLF
13	TRBV28	TRBJ1-5	ASSSGQPYNQPQH
11	TRBV6-6	TRBJ2-7	ASSPGTGGEQY
10	TRBV9	TRBJ2-2	ASSVAFGELF
11	TRBV10-3	TRBJ2-5	AIGLAGLETQY
12	TRBV7-9	TRBJ2-7	ASSLERGGYEQY
13	TRBV7-3	TRBJ2-2	ASSLRGQNTGELF
14	TRBV6-5	TRBJ2-3	ASSYSGTGKTDTQY
11	TRBV4-1	TRBJ2-5	ASRASPQETQY
12	TRBV5-1	TRBJ2-3	ASSGTGSTDTQY
13	TRBV10-2	TRBJ2-7	ASSESLAERYEQY
14	TRBV18	TRBJ1-2	ASSPSGDREGNGYT
13	TRBV10-2	TRBJ1-3	ASSESGGPGNTIY
11	TRBV30	TRBJ2-1	ALGGGPYNEQF
10	TRBV2	TRBJ2-4	ASSSGRDIQY
12	TRBV29-1	TRBJ1-4	SVDLRGQAEKLF
11	TRBV30	TRBJ1-5	AWSVRDRDSQH
11	TRBV7-2	TRBJ1-1	ASSGQVNTEAF
12	TRBV5-5	TRBJ1-1	ASSFHSTNTEAF
14	TRBV7-9	TRBJ2-1	ASSPQAGSAINEQF
12	TRBV5-4	TRBJ2-2	ASSRGQDTGELF
13	TRBV18	TRBJ1-2	ASSPRQGWDYGYT
13	TRBV9	TRBJ1-2	ASSALGTGLYGYT
14	TRBV9	TRBJ2-5	ASSVSTGGIQETQY
13	TRBV12-3/TRBV12-4	TRBJ1-5	ASSRERAGDQPQH
16	TRBV12-3/TRBV12-4	TRBJ2-1	ASRAGTSGQASYNEQF
16	TRBV29-1	TRBJ2-3	SVEGLSRGGLGTDTQY
11	TRBV27	TRBJ2-7	ASSSRRGGEQY
11	TRBV30	TRBJ2-7	AWKSPPVYEQY
19	TRBV18	TRBJ2-1	ASSLESDRAPFYLSGNEQF
13	TRBV12-3/TRBV12-4	TRBJ2-1	ASSLLAGGIYEQF
17	TRBV28	TRBJ2-6	ASSLSGLVVSAGANVLT